The 24 T cell receptor beta chains given below trace back to one sample, sequenced in a study of blood T cell repertoires in COVID-19. This table comes from immunoSEQ multiplex PCR, and its TCRdb copy is limited to in-frame clones, with some not included. The top ten hold 0.9% to 1.2% of the sample, which has about 300,000 clones, around 90% seen once. The sequenced sample was PBMCs or T cells enriched from blood (not recorded which). These receptors were collected from a woman under 40 who had recovered from COVID-19.

This chain links TRBV28 with TRBJ1-5; TRBD1 might be the D (6 bases). V lost 7 bases and J lost 2, with 15 bases in between. CDR3 length equals 15 residues. Germline loops: CDR1 MDHEN, CDR2 SYDVKM. CDR3 DNA sequence: TGTGCCAGCACGCCCCCAAGGACAGGCAATCAGCCCCAGCATTTT. Its protein product is CASTPPRTGNQPQHF. The full variable domain, in which reference TRBV28 and TRBJ1-5 provide the parts outside the CDR3, is DVKVTQSSRYLVKRTGEKVFLECVQDMDHENMFWYRQDPGLGLRLIYFSYDVKMKEKGDIPEGYSVSREKKERFSLILESASTNQTSMYLCASTPPRTGNQPQHFGDGTRLSIL.

This chain uses TRBV23-1 with TRBJ2-1; 7 bases are a match to TRBD2. Being an ORF, TRBV23-1 has a function that is uncertain. The CDR3 extends over 16 amino acids. V was clipped by 3 bases and J by 4 bases; unmatched bases: 9. CDR3 sequence reads: CASSQACPGGYNEQFF. The CDR3, as DNA: TGCGCCAGCAGTCAGGCCTGCCCGGGGGGTTACAATGAGCAGTTCTTC.

The chain is built from TRBV6-2 or TRBV6-3 and TRBJ2-5, with TRBD1 as a possible D gene (5 bases). Germline CDR1 is MNHEY and CDR2 is SVGEGT. The length of the CDR3 is 12 residues. Trimming cost V 5 bases and J 2 bases, with 6 bases left between them. The CDR3 DNA reads as TGTGCCAGCAGTCGACAGCAAGAGACCCAGTACTTC. It translates to CASSRQQETQYF.

The V gene is TRBV5-1, the J gene TRBJ1-2; 7 nucleotides line up with TRBD1. This CDR3 spans 15 amino acids. The trim removed 4 bases at V and 7 bases at J, leaving 13 bases unmatched. Germline CDR1 reads SGHRS; CDR2 reads YFSETQ. As DNA, the CDR3 is TGCGCCAGCAGCATCCGGACAGGTGAAATGGGTGGCTACACCTTC. Protein: CASSIRTGEMGGYTF.

The chain couples TRBV7-2 to TRBJ1-6; no definite D call. V shed 0 bases and J shed 9 bases, with 15 bases lying between them. From germline, CDR1 is SGHTA and CDR2 FQGNSA. CDR3 size: 16 residues. CDR3 nucleotides: TGTGCCAGCAGCTTAGCCCCCCGGACGGGGTTTTCACCCCTCCACTTT. Translation: CASSLAPRTGFSPLHF. Variable domain in full (rest from reference TRBV7-2 and TRBJ1-6): GAGVSQSPSNKVTEKGKDVELRCDPISGHTALYWYRQSLGQGLEFLIYFQGNSAPDKSGLPSDRFSAERTGGSVSTLTIQRTQQEDSAVYLCASSLAPRTGFSPLHFGNGTRLTVT.

This clone was seen only once. The V gene is TRBV7-9, the J gene TRBJ2-1, with a weak D call TRBD2 (5 bases). CDR3 length: 14 amino acids. Trimming stripped 5 bases from V and 4 bases from J, with 12 bases between. Germline-derived CDR1 and CDR2 are SEHNR and FQNEAQ (reference sequence). The CDR3 nucleotides read TGTGCCAGCAGCCCCCGGGAACTGTACAATGAGCAGTTCTTC. Residues: CASSPRELYNEQFF.

The chain links TRBV6-5 to TRBJ1-3, with a possible D match to TRBD1 (6 bases). The germline V gene has CDR1 MNHEY and CDR2 SVGAGI. This CDR3 contains 14 residues. V shed 6 bases and J shed 1 base, with 10 bases lying between them. The CDR3 protein is CASSTDRSGNTIYF. DNA for the CDR3: TGTGCCAGCAGCACTGACAGGTCTGGAAACACCATATATTTT.

V and J are TRBV21-1 and TRBJ2-1; the table gives TRBD2 as D, unverified against the DNA. TRBV21-1 is a documented pseudogene. There are 16 residues in the CDR3. CDR3 nucleotides: TGTGCCAGCAGCACAACGACTAGCGGAAAGGGGGATGAGCAGTTCTTC. This gives the protein CASSTTTSGKGDEQFF.

The chain uses TRBV10-3 and TRBJ2-7; 8 bases match TRBD1. The CDR3 consists of 14 residues. Trimming cost V 9 bases and J 3 bases; bases outside gene matches: 10. CDR1 and CDR2 from the germline V gene are ENHRY and SYGVKD. CDR3 sequence reads: CAIRAGTGIYEQYF. CDR3 coding DNA: TGTGCCATAAGAGCCGGGACAGGCATCTACGAGCAGTACTTC.

The J gene is TRBJ2-3, the V gene TRBV1; the tabulated D call, TRBD2, remains unverified against the DNA. TRBV1 is a pseudogene segment. This CDR3 spans 15 amino acids. CDR3 bases: TGCACCAGTTCCTATGAGGCCACTAGCACAGATACGCAGTATTTT. Encoded protein: CTSSYEATSTDTQYF.

The chain joins TRBV5-4 to TRBJ1-2; 7 bases map to TRBD1. The CDR3 is 14 amino acids. V was pared by 0 bases and J by 4 bases, with 3 bases of the junction left unmatched. The germline V gene encodes CDR1 SGHNT and CDR2 YYREEE (reference sequence). CDR3 sequence reads: CASSLEGASYGYTF. CDR3 DNA: TGTGCCAGCAGCTTGGAGGGGGCTTCCTATGGCTACACCTTC.

J is TRBJ2-7 and V is TRBV7-3; TRBD2 is a possible D gene (6 bases). Trimming took 5 bases from V and 7 from J, leaving 15 bases between them. This CDR3 spans 13 amino acids. Per germline, CDR1 SGHTA and CDR2 FQGTGA. Written as DNA, the CDR3 is TGTGCCAGCAGCCTGGGGCCCGCGGGAGAGCAGTACTTC. Protein sequence: CASSLGPAGEQYF.

The chain links TRBV4-3 to TRBJ2-7; D perhaps matches TRBD1 (6 bases). The CDR3 runs 16 residues. The germline V gene encodes CDR1 LGHNA and CDR2 YSLEER. The V end was cut by 0 bases, the J end by 4 bases, with 16 bases between. Here the CDR3 reads CASSQDRTVPWYEQYF. The CDR3 nucleotides read TGCGCCAGCAGCCAAGATAGGACAGTCCCCTGGTACGAGCAGTACTTC.

This chain links TRBV24-1 with TRBJ2-1; 14 bases align to TRBD2. There are 15 residues in the CDR3. Germline trimming cut 6 bases from V and 7 bases from J; bases unmatched to any gene: 4. The germline V gene has CDR1 KGHDR and CDR2 SFDVKD. In DNA form, the CDR3 reads TGTGCCACCAGTTTGACTAGCGGGAGGGTTAATGAGCAGTTCTTC. Translating gives CATSLTSGRVNEQFF.

V and J are TRBV3-1 (or the pseudogene TRBV3-2) and TRBJ2-7; TRBD1 matches at 9 bases. V was clipped by 8 bases and J by 9 bases; unmatched bases: 17. There are 15 residues in the CDR3. Germline V gene sequence: CDR1 LGHDT, CDR2 YNNKEL (reference sequence). Here the CDR3 reads CASSAQGTGLRGQYF. The CDR3 DNA reads TGTGCCAGCTCAGCCCAAGGGACAGGGTTGCGGGGGCAGTACTTC.

The rearrangement joins TRBV27 to TRBJ1-5, with D unclear. The CDR3 totals 14 residues. CDR1 is MNHEY and CDR2 is SMNVEV in the germline V gene (reference sequence). V shed 0 bases and J shed 3 bases, with 6 bases lying between them. CDR3 protein: CASSLSNYNQPQHF. As DNA, the CDR3 is TGTGCCAGCAGTTTATCGAACTACAATCAGCCCCAGCATTTT.

This chain uses TRBV2 with TRBJ1-1; tentative D call: TRBD1 (5 bases). Germline CDR1 is SNHLY and CDR2 is FYNNEI. Deletions cut 7 bases from V and 0 bases from J, with 15 bases between. This CDR3 has 15 residues. CDR3 nucleotides: TGTGCCAGCAACAGCCGTGACAGCATGAACACTGAAGCTTTCTTT. It codes for CASNSRDSMNTEAFF. Full variable domain (missing parts from reference TRBV2 and TRBJ1-1): EPEVTQTPSHQVTQMGQEVILRCVPISNHLYFYWYRQILGQKVEFLVSFYNNEISEKSEIFDDQFSVERPDGSNFTLKIRSTKLEDSAMYFCASNSRDSMNTEAFFGQGTRLTVV.

V is TRBV6-6 and J is TRBJ1-4; the D gene is possibly TRBD1 (6 bases). V was pared by 5 bases and J by 0 bases, with 16 bases between. This CDR3 contains 17 residues. The germline CDR1 and CDR2 sequences are MNHNY and SVGAGI (reference sequence). CDR3: CASSPNWGGPTNEKLFF. The CDR3 DNA reads TGTGCCAGCAGTCCTAATTGGGGGGGGCCAACTAATGAAAAACTGTTTTTT.

This clone was detected only once. This chain uses TRBV27 with TRBJ2-7; TRBD1 aligns across 8 bases. Trimming cost V 6 bases and J 3 bases; bases outside gene matches: 7. The germline V gene has CDR1 MNHEY and CDR2 SMNVEV (reference sequence). The CDR3 is made up of 14 amino acids. The CDR3 is CASRPRGLVYEQYF. The CDR3 DNA reads as TGTGCCAGCAGGCCCAGGGGGCTGGTCTACGAGCAGTACTTC.

The V and J genes are TRBV7-2 and TRBJ2-7, with 8 positions matching TRBD2. This CDR3 is 16 amino acids long. The V gene's germline CDR1 is SGHTA and CDR2 FQGNSA. V lost 1 base to trimming and J lost 4 bases; unmatched junction nucleotides: 9. The CDR3 reads CASSLVSASGSYEQYF. As DNA, the CDR3 is TGTGCCAGCAGCTTAGTTTCGGCCAGCGGGAGTTACGAGCAGTACTTC.

The rearrangement links TRBV10-3 to TRBJ2-7, with 15 bases that match TRBD2. CDR1 is ENHRY and CDR2 is SYGVKD in the germline V gene. The CDR3 totals 15 residues. V trimming: 10 bases; J trimming: 7 bases; junction bases outside the gene matches: 11. The CDR3 DNA reads as TGTGCCACCGATCCCGGGACTAGCGGGAGGTTAGAGCAGTACTTC. It is translated as CATDPGTSGRLEQYF.

The rearrangement joins TRBV28 to TRBJ2-7; D unresolved. V gave up 3 bases and J gave up 4 bases, with 4 bases separating them. This CDR3 has 11 amino acids. The germline CDR1 and CDR2 sequences are MDHEN and SYDVKM. The chain's CDR3 is CASSLQYEQYF. The CDR3 nucleotides read TGTGCCAGCAGTTTGCAGTACGAGCAGTACTTC.

V and J are TRBV25-1 and TRBJ2-2; D perhaps matches TRBD1 (5 bases). Per germline, CDR1 MGHDK and CDR2 SYGVNS. V lost 2 bases and J lost 2, with 15 bases in between. The CDR3 sequence is 17 residues long. In nucleotides, the CDR3 is TGTGCCAGCAGTGAAAGGACACCAATGGACAACACCGGGGAGCTGTTTTTT. Its translation: CASSERTPMDNTGELFF.

The chain is built from TRBV2 and TRBJ2-7; perhaps TRBD2 as D (6 bases). Germline CDR1 and CDR2: SNHLY and FYNNEI. The CDR3 totals 11 residues. The V end lost 11 bases, the J end lost 5 bases, and 13 bases lay between the germline ends. For the CDR3, the DNA is TGTGCCTGCGACCGGGGGAACGAGCAGTACTTC. The encoded protein is CACDRGNEQYF.